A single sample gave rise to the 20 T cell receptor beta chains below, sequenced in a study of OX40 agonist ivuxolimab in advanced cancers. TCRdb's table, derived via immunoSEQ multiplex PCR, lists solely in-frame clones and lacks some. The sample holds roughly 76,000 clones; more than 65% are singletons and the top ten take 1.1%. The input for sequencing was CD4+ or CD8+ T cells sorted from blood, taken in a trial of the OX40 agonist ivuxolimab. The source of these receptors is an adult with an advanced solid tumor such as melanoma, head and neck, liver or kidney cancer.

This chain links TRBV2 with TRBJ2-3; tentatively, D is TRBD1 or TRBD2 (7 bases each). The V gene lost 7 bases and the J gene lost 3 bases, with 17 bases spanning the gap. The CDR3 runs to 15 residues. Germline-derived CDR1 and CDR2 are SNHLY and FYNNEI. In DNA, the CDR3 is TGTGCCAGCACGTTGGGGAGGGGGCAAACAGATACGCAGTATTTT. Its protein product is CASTLGRGQTDTQYF.

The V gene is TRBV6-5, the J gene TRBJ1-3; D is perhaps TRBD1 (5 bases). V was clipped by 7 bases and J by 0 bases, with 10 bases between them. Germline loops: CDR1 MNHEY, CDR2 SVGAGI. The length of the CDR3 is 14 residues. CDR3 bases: TGTGCCAGCAATAGGGACGGCTCTGGAAACACCATATATTTT. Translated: CASNRDGSGNTIYF.

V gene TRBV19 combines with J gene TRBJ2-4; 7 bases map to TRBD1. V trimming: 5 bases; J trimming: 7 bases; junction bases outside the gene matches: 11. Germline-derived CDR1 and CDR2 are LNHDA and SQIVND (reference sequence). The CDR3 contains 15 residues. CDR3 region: CASSGQVPEWNIQYF. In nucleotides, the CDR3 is TGTGCCAGTAGTGGACAGGTCCCCGAGTGGAACATTCAGTACTTC.

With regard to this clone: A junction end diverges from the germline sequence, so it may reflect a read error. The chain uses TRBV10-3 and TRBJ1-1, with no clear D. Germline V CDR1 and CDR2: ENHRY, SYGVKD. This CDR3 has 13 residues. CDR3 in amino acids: CASSLQLNTEAFF. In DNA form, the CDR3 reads TGTGCCAGCAGTTTACAGTTGAACACTGAAGCTTTCTTT.

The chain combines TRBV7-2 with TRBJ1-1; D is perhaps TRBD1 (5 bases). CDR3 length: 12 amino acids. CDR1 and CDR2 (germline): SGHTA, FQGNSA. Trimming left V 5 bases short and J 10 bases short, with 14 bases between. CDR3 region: CASSIGARGAFF. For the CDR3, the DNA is TGTGCCAGCAGCATCGGGGCTCGAGGAGCTTTCTTT.

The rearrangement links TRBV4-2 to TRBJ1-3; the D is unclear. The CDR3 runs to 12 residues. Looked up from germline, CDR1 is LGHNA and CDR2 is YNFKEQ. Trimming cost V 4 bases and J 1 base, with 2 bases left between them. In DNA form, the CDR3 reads TGTGCCAGCAGCCTTTCTGGAAACACCATATATTTT. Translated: CASSLSGNTIYF.

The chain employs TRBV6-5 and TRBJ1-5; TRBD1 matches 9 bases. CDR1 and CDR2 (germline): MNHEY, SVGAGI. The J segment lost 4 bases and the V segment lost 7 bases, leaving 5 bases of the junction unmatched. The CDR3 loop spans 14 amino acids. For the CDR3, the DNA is TGTGCCAGCACACACAGGGGGCTGAATCAGCCCCAGCATTTT. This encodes CASTHRGLNQPQHF.

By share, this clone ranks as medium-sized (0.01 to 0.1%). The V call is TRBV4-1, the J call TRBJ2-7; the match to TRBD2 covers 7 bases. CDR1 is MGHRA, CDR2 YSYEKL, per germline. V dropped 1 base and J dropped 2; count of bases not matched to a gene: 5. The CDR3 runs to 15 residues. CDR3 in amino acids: CASSQGPGGTYEQYF. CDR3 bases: TGCGCCAGCAGCCAAGGGCCCGGGGGGACCTACGAGCAGTACTTC.

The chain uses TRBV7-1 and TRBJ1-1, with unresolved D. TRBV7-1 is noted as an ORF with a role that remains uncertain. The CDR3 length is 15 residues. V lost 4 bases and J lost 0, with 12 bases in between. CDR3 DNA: TGTGCCAGCAGCTTAGCTGGGCCGATGAACACTGAAGCTTTCTTT. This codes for CASSLAGPMNTEAFF.

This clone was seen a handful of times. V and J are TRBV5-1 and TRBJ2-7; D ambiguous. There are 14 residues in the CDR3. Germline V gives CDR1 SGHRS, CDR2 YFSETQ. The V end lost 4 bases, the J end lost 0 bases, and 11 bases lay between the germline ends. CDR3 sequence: CASSMDPSSYEQYF. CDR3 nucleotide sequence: TGCGCCAGCAGCATGGATCCGAGCTCCTACGAGCAGTACTTC.

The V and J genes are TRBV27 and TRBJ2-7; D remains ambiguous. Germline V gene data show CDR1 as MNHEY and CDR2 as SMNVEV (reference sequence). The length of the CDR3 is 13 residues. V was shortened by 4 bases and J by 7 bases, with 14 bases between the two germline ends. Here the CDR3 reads CASSWTTAGEQYF. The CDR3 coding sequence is TGTGCCAGCAGTTGGACGACGGCCGGGGAGCAGTACTTC.

Here the CDR3 DNA reads TGTGCCAGCAGCTTTAGTTGGAATCAGCCCCAGCATTTT. Protein: CASSFSWNQPQHF. This rearrangement joins TRBV7-6 to TRBJ1-5, with no clear D. Germline-derived CDR1 and CDR2 are SGHVS and FNYEAQ. Trimming took 3 bases from V and 4 from J, leaving 7 bases between them. The CDR3 extends over 13 amino acids.

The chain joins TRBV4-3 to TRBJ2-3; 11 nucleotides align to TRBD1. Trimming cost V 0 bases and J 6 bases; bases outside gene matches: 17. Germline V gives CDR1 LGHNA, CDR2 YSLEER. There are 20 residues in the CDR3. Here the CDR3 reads CASSQDSPAFRTGGGDTQYF. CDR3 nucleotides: TGCGCCAGCAGCCAAGATAGCCCGGCCTTTCGGACAGGGGGCGGTGATACGCAGTATTTT.

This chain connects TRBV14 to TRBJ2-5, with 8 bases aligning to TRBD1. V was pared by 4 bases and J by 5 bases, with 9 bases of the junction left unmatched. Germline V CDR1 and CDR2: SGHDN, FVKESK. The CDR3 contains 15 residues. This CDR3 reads CASSPRQGLGETQYF. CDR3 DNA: TGTGCCAGCAGCCCTCGACAGGGGTTAGGGGAGACCCAGTACTTC.

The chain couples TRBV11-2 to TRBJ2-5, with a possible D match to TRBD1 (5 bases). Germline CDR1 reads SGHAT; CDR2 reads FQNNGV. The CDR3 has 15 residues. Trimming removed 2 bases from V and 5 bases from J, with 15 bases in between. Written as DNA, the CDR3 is TGTGCCAGCAGCTTATCGCAGGGTCGCTGGGAGACCCAGTACTTC. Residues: CASSLSQGRWETQYF.

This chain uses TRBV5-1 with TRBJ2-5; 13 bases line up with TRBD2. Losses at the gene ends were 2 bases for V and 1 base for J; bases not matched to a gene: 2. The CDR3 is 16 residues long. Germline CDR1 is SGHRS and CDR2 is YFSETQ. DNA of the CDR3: TGCGCCAGCAGCTTCGGGACTAGCGGGGCCCAAGAGACCCAGTACTTC. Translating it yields CASSFGTSGAQETQYF.

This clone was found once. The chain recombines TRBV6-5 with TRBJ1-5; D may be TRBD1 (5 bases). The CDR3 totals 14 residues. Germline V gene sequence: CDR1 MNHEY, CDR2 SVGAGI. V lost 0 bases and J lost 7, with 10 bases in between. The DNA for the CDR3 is TGTGCCAGCAGTTACTCGATAGGGGAACAGCCCCAGCATTTT. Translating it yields CASSYSIGEQPQHF.

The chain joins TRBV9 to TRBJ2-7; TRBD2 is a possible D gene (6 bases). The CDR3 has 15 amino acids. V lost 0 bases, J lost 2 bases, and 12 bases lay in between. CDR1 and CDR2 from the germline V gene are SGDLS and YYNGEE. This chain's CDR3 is CASSVDPGLTYEQYF. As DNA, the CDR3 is TGTGCCAGCAGCGTAGATCCGGGACTTACCTACGAGCAGTACTTC. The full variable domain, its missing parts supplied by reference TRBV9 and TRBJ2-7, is DSGVTQTPKHLITATGQRVTLRCSPRSGDLSVYWYQQSLDQGLQFLIQYYNGEERAKGNILERFSAQQFPDLHSELNLSSLELGDSALYFCASSVDPGLTYEQYFGPGTRLTVT.

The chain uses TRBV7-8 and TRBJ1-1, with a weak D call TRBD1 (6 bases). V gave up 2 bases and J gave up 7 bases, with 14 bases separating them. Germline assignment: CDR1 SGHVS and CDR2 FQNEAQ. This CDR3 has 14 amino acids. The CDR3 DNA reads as TGTGCCAGCAGCTTAAGCTGGGGGCGAAGTGAAGCTTTCTTT. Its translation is CASSLSWGRSEAFF.

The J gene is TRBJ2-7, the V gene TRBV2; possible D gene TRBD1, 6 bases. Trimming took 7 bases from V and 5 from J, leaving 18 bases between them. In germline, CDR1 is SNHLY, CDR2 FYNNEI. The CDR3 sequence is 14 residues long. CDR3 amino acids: CASMDQGNLNEQYF. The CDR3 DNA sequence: TGTGCCAGCATGGACCAGGGGAACTTAAACGAGCAGTACTTC.